Below, one T cell receptor (beta chain) is given with its context. Its antigen is not yet known. Sequences DFQATT (CDR1) and SNEGSKA (CDR2) are obtained from the germline V gene (reference sequence). The CDR3 measures 14 amino acids from cysteine to phenylalanine. DNA is not recorded here. The run used an Illumina HiSeq 2000. 5'RACE template switching, by which a universal primer site and unique molecular identifiers were added, was used to make TCR beta cDNA libraries. cDNA synthesis was primed from the TCR beta constant segment, followed by two successive PCR amplification steps. Processing in the source paper ran as follows. MIGEC handled demultiplexing of the reads and grouping by UMI, while MiTCR was used to assemble and quantify clonotypes. To exclude erroneous sequences, any TCR cDNA sequence not supported by at least two reads was discarded. The tcR package was used for downstream repertoire analysis, and clonotypes were matched across fractions by CDR3 nucleotide sequence plus V segment. VDJmatch was used to annotate antigen specificity against VDJdb, with one amino acid substitution in CDR3 allowed. After the reads were reprocessed by TCRdb, one entry was made per CDR3 protein sequence, with no DNA. None of the V and J calls come from the authors' own analysis; TCRdb made them. The sample's records list around 550,000 distinct CDR3 sequences. Of the sample, less than 4.5% is held by the ten largest clones.

This specimen comes from a study of T cells expressing NK-cell markers (dated by TCRdb to 2018 to 2021). Regarding the research as a whole: TCR beta-chain repertoires were profiled in sorted CD3+CD56+NKG2C+, CD3+CD56+NKG2C- and CD3+CD56-NKG2C+ T-cell subsets from seven or eight donors. Among the eight sequenced donors, only one was HCMV-seronegative, while the other seven were HCMV-seropositive. All eight donors whose samples were sequenced were randomly selected healthy volunteers, three of them men and five women. Illumina HiSeq 2000/2500, MiSeq or NextSeq was used to sequence libraries as 2 x 150 bp reads.

Summary of the overall study and its limitations: Those dominant clonotypes were again the most abundant among CD3+CD56-NKG2C+ cells in a few donors, at roughly 25-60.1%. It remained unclear whether the expanded NKG2C-expressing T cell clones were specific for HCMV antigens. In roughly six donors, the dominant CD3+CD56+NKG2C+ clonotypes ranked among the top 10 CD8+ clonotypes, making up roughly 1.0-7.0% of CD8+ T cells.

To determine HCMV serostatus, a commercial ELISA kit was used to detect HCMV-specific IgG in serum. Ficoll density gradient centrifugation was used to isolate peripheral blood mononuclear cells from blood. The V gene is TRBV20-1 and the J gene is TRBJ2-1; as DNA is missing, the TRBD2 call by TCRdb cannot be tested. Sample: blood T cells: a sorted CD56 or NKG2C T cell subset, CD4+ or CD8+ T cells, or bulk PBMC T cells (not recorded which). The TCR was taken from a man between 18 and 35 years old in good health. Donor details come from another sample of the same person, matched by shared clones. The CDR3 protein: CSARGSGSRNEQFF.